The 15 T cell receptor beta chains given below trace back to one sample, sequenced in a study of neurological immune-mediated disorders. MiXCR was run by TCRdb on the 5' RACE reads, yielding one entry per CDR3 protein. The sample consists of approximately 59,000 distinct CDR3 sequences, roughly 4.9% of them appearing once. Material: PBMCs. Source of these receptors: a human donor with multiple sclerosis. The donor label of this sample is uncertain.

This clonotype was recorded at least ten times. Germline is not matched at one junction end, which may reflect a read error. The chain is built from TRBV7-2 and TRBJ2-7; weak D call: TRBD2 (5 bases). This CDR3 spans 14 amino acids. CDR1 is SGHTA, CDR2 FQGNSA, per germline. CDR3 DNA: TGTGCCAGCAGCTTAGAGCCTAGCTCCCACGAGCAGTACTTC. It is translated as CASSLEPSSHEQYF.

This clonotype occurred many times. Here the CDR3 reads CSALDYDTDTQYF. CDR3 nucleotides: TGCAGTGCCCTGGACTATGACACAGATACGCAGTATTTT. The chain couples TRBV20-1 to TRBJ2-3; D might be TRBD2 (6 bases). CDR1 is DFQATT and CDR2 is SNEGSKA in the germline V gene (reference sequence). V was trimmed by 6 bases and J by 2 bases, leaving 12 bases between them. This CDR3 has 13 amino acids.

The table lists this clonotype with many counts. This rearrangement joins TRBV12-3 or TRBV12-4 to TRBJ2-5; 8 bases are shared with TRBD2. CDR3 size: 14 residues. V lost 7 bases and J lost 5; bases outside the gene matches: 9. CDR3 bases: TGTGCCAGCACCCCGGGACTAGGGAGGGAGACCCAGTACTTC. As protein: CASTPGLGRETQYF.

This clonotype was counted ten times or more. V gene TRBV20-1 combines with J gene TRBJ2-3, with 7 bases fitting TRBD2. V shed 5 bases and J 5 bases; nucleotides not matched to a gene: 13. CDR1 and CDR2 from the germline V gene are DFQATT and SNEGSKA (reference sequence). CDR3 size: 15 residues. CDR3 region: CSAGGVAGKEDTQYF. CDR3 nucleotide sequence: TGCAGTGCTGGGGGAGTAGCGGGTAAGGAAGATACGCAGTATTTT.

This clonotype was seen only a few times. The gene calls are TRBV3-1 and TRBJ2-7, with D perhaps matching TRBD2 (6 bases). V was cut by 0 bases and J by 0 bases, with 6 bases left in between. Germline CDR1 reads LGHDT; CDR2 reads YNNKEL (reference sequence). The CDR3 has 14 residues. CDR3 DNA sequence: TGTGCCAGCAGCCAAGAGCGGGGCTCCTACGAGCAGTACTTC. Translated: CASSQERGSYEQYF.

This clonotype has ten or more counts. The rearrangement joins TRBV5-1 to TRBJ1-1; D not certain. Trimming took off 0 bases at V and 1 base at J, with 10 bases between the two ends. Germline V lookup: CDR1 SGHRS, CDR2 YFSETQ. This CDR3 is 15 amino acids long. The CDR3 loop is CASSLVAAKNTEAFF. CDR3 DNA sequence: TGCGCCAGCAGCTTGGTGGCAGCTAAGAACACTGAAGCTTTCTTT.

This clonotype was counted ten times or more. The chain carries TRBV20-1 and TRBJ2-3; maybe TRBD2 (6 bases). The CDR3 has 13 residues. With 3 bases removed from V and 5 bases from J, the gap between germline ends came to 12 bases. Germline-derived CDR1 and CDR2 are DFQATT and SNEGSKA (reference sequence). The CDR3 protein is CSARGDSEDTQYF. The CDR3 nucleotides are TGCAGTGCTAGGGGGGACTCCGAAGATACGCAGTATTTT.

This clonotype was recorded at least ten times. This CDR3 reads CASRPPGLAINEQFF. CDR3 nucleotide sequence: TGTGCCAGCAGACCCCCGGGACTAGCCATTAATGAGCAGTTCTTC. The rearrangement uses TRBV6-5 and TRBJ2-1, with 9 bases matching TRBD2. Trimming removed 6 bases from V and 7 bases from J; junction bases left unmatched: 10. The CDR3 sequence is 15 residues long. Germline V CDR1 and CDR2: MNHEY, SVGAGI.

This clonotype showed up many times. The chain recombines TRBV20-1 with TRBJ1-5, with 7 bases lining up with TRBD1. The CDR3 is made up of 15 amino acids. Germline trimming cut 4 bases from V and 4 bases from J; bases unmatched to any gene: 10. CDR1 is DFQATT, CDR2 SNEGSKA, per germline (reference sequence). CDR3 region: CSAKRQGGGNQPQHF. The CDR3 DNA reads TGCAGTGCTAAACGGCAGGGGGGGGGAAATCAGCCCCAGCATTTT.

This clonotype was observed many times. V is TRBV24-1 and J is TRBJ1-1, with D tentatively TRBD1 (6 bases). Germline V gives CDR1 KGHDR, CDR2 SFDVKD. The CDR3 loop spans 15 amino acids. Deletions cut 2 bases from V and 4 bases from J, with 13 bases between. The CDR3 reads CATSDSRGLSTEAFF. The CDR3 DNA is TGTGCCACCAGTGATTCCAGGGGATTATCCACTGAAGCTTTCTTT.

This clonotype was counted ten times or more. The V and J genes are TRBV20-1 and TRBJ2-7; no definite D call. V lost 7 bases and J 0 bases, leaving 13 bases between the germline ends. From germline, CDR1 is DFQATT and CDR2 SNEGSKA (reference sequence). The length of the CDR3 is 13 residues. CDR3 DNA sequence: TGCAGTGGACGTACCAAGAGCTCCTACGAGCAGTACTTC. It encodes CSGRTKSSYEQYF.

This clonotype was recorded only once. This rearrangement joins TRBV27 to TRBJ1-2, with a weak D call TRBD1 (5 bases). Germline V gene data show CDR1 as MNHEY and CDR2 as SMNVEV (reference sequence). Between the trimmed V and J ends, which lost 3 bases and 7 bases, there was a span of 15 bases. The CDR3 consists of 14 residues. DNA for the CDR3: TGTGCCAGCAGTTTGATGATGGGGCTCTCTGGCTACACCTTC. Encoded protein: CASSLMMGLSGYTF.

This clonotype has a count of ten or more. The rearrangement uses TRBV5-1 and TRBJ1-2; a weak D match, TRBD1 (5 bases). The CDR3 has 14 residues. Deletions cut 4 bases from V and 6 bases from J, with 16 bases between. Germline CDR1 is SGHRS and CDR2 is YFSETQ. CDR3 residues: CASSARDSRDGYTF. The DNA of the CDR3 is TGCGCCAGCAGCGCCAGGGATAGTAGGGATGGCTACACCTTC.

In its sample, this clonotype was seen many times. The chain has TRBV29-1 and TRBJ2-3, with no clear D. CDR3 length: 13 amino acids. V was clipped by 6 bases and J by 6 bases, with 16 bases between them. The germline gives CDR1 SQVTM, CDR2 ANQGSEA. The CDR3 region has the DNA TGCAGCGTCGTAAACCCCGAATTGGATACGCAGTATTTT. Its protein is CSVVNPELDTQYF.

In its sample, this clonotype was seen many times. V is TRBV12-3 or TRBV12-4 and J is TRBJ2-1, with 7 bases lining up with TRBD1. This CDR3 is built from 16 residues. Trimming cost V 3 bases and J 6 bases; bases outside gene matches: 11. As DNA, the CDR3 is TGTGCCAGCAGTTTTGAATTAGGGGGCCCGATCAATGAGCAGTTCTTC. Protein: CASSFELGGPINEQFF.